This TCR beta chain originates from a study of stem cell transplantation in POMP-related autoinflammatory disease. Study summary: The study hypothesized thymoproteasome defects skew the TRB repertoire via impaired CD8+ selection. DNA chimerism showed 100% graft donor engraftment of neutrophils and platelets through one year. Study results and caveats: A trend toward lower repertoire diversity and greater clonality appeared in every analyzed T-cell subset of PRAID patients.

The V and J ends lost 5 bases and 3 bases respectively, with 13 bases between them. CDR1 and CDR2 (germline): LNHNV, YYDKDF (reference sequence). The CDR3 runs to 14 residues. With respect to this clone: The antigen is unknown.

Assay: immunoSEQ multiplex PCR; the TCRdb copy retains only in-frame clones and omits some. The sample consists of some 68,000 clones, roughly 91% of them appearing once. The genes are TRBV15 and TRBJ1-1; no clear D. The sample here was CD4+ T cells from PBMCs, taken after stem cell transplantation. The source of this sequence is a human patient with POMP-related autoinflammation and immune dysregulation (PRAID). Some T cells may be supplied by the graft donor. The CDR3 coding sequence is TGTGCCACCAGCGACCTAGGGTCGTACACTGAAGCTTTCTTT. This encodes CATSDLGSYTEAFF.